Below, 15 T cell receptor beta chains from the same sample are listed, as sequenced in a study of T cell responses to AZD1222 COVID-19 vaccine. Using immunoSEQ multiplex PCR, the repertoire was profiled, and TCRdb retains in-frame clones only, with some absent. The table lists roughly 110,000 clones, roughly nine tenths of them singletons. Here the sequenced sample was peripheral blood, taken 28 days after the second AZD1222 dose. Receptors were obtained from an adult who received the AZD1222 COVID-19 vaccine.

This chain connects TRBV27 to TRBJ2-2; D unresolved. CDR3 length equals 14 residues. The germline V and J ends were trimmed by 6 bases and 3 bases, with 11 bases remaining between them. Germline assignment: CDR1 MNHEY and CDR2 SMNVEV (reference sequence). In nucleotides, the CDR3 is TGTGCCAGCAGACCTTTACAGTACACCGGGGAGCTGTTTTTT. Residues: CASRPLQYTGELFF.

This chain connects TRBV6-1 to TRBJ1-2; no reliable D call. Trimming left V 3 bases short and J 4 bases short, with 9 bases between. The CDR3 extends over 13 amino acids. Germline V gene lookup returns CDR1 MNHNS and CDR2 SASEGT. The DNA of the CDR3 is TGTGCCAGCAGTGACGGTGGAGGCTATGGCTACACCTTC. The encoded protein is CASSDGGGYGYTF.

V usage is TRBV3-1 (or the pseudogene TRBV3-2) and J usage is TRBJ1-5; D is uncertain. Per germline, CDR1 LGHDT and CDR2 YNNKEL (reference sequence). The CDR3 totals 15 residues. Trimming shortened V by 1 base and J by 0 bases, and 7 bases separated the two germline ends. The CDR3 spells CASSQVYSSNQPQHF. DNA for the CDR3: TGTGCCAGCAGCCAAGTGTACAGTAGCAATCAGCCCCAGCATTTT.

J is TRBJ1-5 and V is TRBV30, with TRBD1 matching 7 bases. The CDR3 loop spans 13 amino acids. V trimming: 1 base; J trimming: 5 bases; junction bases outside the gene matches: 2. Germline CDR1 is GTSNPN and CDR2 is SVGIG (reference sequence). As DNA, the CDR3 is TGTGCCTGGAGTGGACAGGGCCATCAGCCCCAGCATTTT. Its protein product is CAWSGQGHQPQHF.

J is TRBJ1-5 and V is TRBV4-3; maybe TRBD1 (5 bases). This CDR3 is 13 amino acids long. The V gene lost 1 base and the J gene lost 11 bases, with 12 bases spanning the gap. The germline gives CDR1 LGHNA, CDR2 YSLEER. Here the CDR3 DNA reads TGCGCCAGCAGCCAAGGGTATTCGGGGGCCCAGCATTTT. Translation: CASSQGYSGAQHF.

The chain uses TRBV18 and TRBJ2-6; 8 nucleotides align to TRBD1. This CDR3 comprises 17 residues. The germline V gene encodes CDR1 KGHSH and CDR2 LQKENI. V gave up 3 bases and J gave up 0 bases; unmatched junction bases: 4. The DNA of the CDR3 is TGTGCCAGCTCACCGGGACAGGTCTACTCTGGGGCCAACGTCCTGACTTTC. This encodes CASSPGQVYSGANVLTF.

The chain is built from TRBV7-2 and TRBJ2-6; D not certain. The ends were cut back, 1 base at V and 0 bases at J, with 7 bases in the middle. Germline lookup yields CDR1 SGHTA and CDR2 FQGNSA. The CDR3 spans 16 residues. CDR3: CASSLVDGSGANVLTF. The CDR3 bases are TGTGCCAGCAGCTTAGTCGACGGCTCTGGGGCCAACGTCCTGACTTTC.

This chain connects TRBV28 to TRBJ1-2; TRBD1 might be the D (5 bases). The V gene's germline CDR1 is MDHEN and CDR2 SYDVKM. This CDR3 has 16 residues. V lost 6 bases, J lost 2 bases, and 19 bases lay in between. The CDR3 DNA is TGTGCCAGCAGCCCCTATATGGAGGGGAAGAACTATGGCTACACCTTC. Amino acids: CASSPYMEGKNYGYTF.

The chain uses TRBV9 and TRBJ1-6, with a tentative D call TRBD1 (5 bases). CDR1 is SGDLS, CDR2 YYNGEE, per germline. Between the trimmed V and J ends, which lost 0 bases and 8 bases, there was a span of 15 bases. The CDR3 is made up of 16 amino acids. CDR3 sequence (DNA): TGTGCCAGCAGCGTAGGAGGGTTAAGAGGGGATTCACCCCTCCACTTT. Translating it yields CASSVGGLRGDSPLHF. Full variable domain (missing parts from reference TRBV9 and TRBJ1-6): DSGVTQTPKHLITATGQRVTLRCSPRSGDLSVYWYQQSLDQGLQFLIQYYNGEERAKGNILERFSAQQFPDLHSELNLSSLELGDSALYFCASSVGGLRGDSPLHFGNGTRLTVT.

The V and J genes are TRBV28 and TRBJ2-7; D might be TRBD1 or TRBD2, each matching 5 bases. V lost 6 bases, J lost 7 bases, and 10 bases lay in between. This CDR3 is built from 11 residues. The germline CDR1 and CDR2 sequences are MDHEN and SYDVKM. CDR3: CASSPGGEQYF. CDR3 coding DNA: TGTGCCAGCAGCCCTGGGGGAGAGCAGTACTTC. Complete variable domain (other parts from reference TRBV28 and TRBJ2-7): DVKVTQSSRYLVKRTGEKVFLECVQDMDHENMFWYRQDPGLGLRLIYFSYDVKMKEKGDIPEGYSVSREKKERFSLILESASTNQTSMYLCASSPGGEQYFGPGTRLTVT.

The table lists this clone with a count of one. This rearrangement joins TRBV7-2 to TRBJ2-7; 7 positions agree with TRBD1. Per germline, CDR1 SGHTA and CDR2 FQGNSA. Trimming took 7 bases from V and 3 from J; bases not matched to a gene: 9. The CDR3 has 14 amino acids. CDR3 protein: CASTPQAGGYEQYF. As DNA, the CDR3 is TGTGCCAGCACCCCTCAGGCAGGGGGCTACGAGCAGTACTTC. Together with reference TRBV7-2 and TRBJ2-7, the CDR3 gives the full variable domain: GAGVSQSPSNKVTEKGKDVELRCDPISGHTALYWYRQSLGQGLEFLIYFQGNSAPDKSGLPSDRFSAERTGGSVSTLTIQRTQQEDSAVYLCASTPQAGGYEQYFGPGTRLTVT.

The V gene is TRBV28, the J gene TRBJ1-2; 7 bases line up with TRBD1. The CDR3 consists of 14 residues. Per the germline V gene, CDR1 is MDHEN and CDR2 is SYDVKM. V shed 5 bases, J shed 4 bases, and the junction held 7 bases outside the gene matches. The CDR3 spells CASSPIQGIYGYTF. Here the CDR3 DNA reads TGTGCCAGCAGTCCAATACAGGGGATCTATGGCTACACCTTC.

The chain recombines TRBV7-9 with TRBJ1-2; no reliable D call. The germline gives CDR1 SEHNR, CDR2 FQNEAQ (reference sequence). The CDR3 extends over 16 amino acids. The ends were cut back, 3 bases at V and 0 bases at J, with 14 bases in the middle. CDR3 in amino acids: CASSFGETTSNYGYTF. In nucleotides, the CDR3 is TGTGCCAGCAGCTTTGGGGAGACAACCTCTAACTATGGCTACACCTTC.

Note on this clone: Other nucleotide sequences in the sample specify the same CDR3. V is TRBV5-1 and J is TRBJ1-5; no firm D call. CDR1 and CDR2 (germline): SGHRS, YFSETQ. With 0 bases removed from V and 3 bases from J, the gap between germline ends came to 7 bases. The CDR3 contains 14 residues. For the CDR3, the DNA is TGCGCCAGCAGCTTGGGGCGGGACAATCAGCCCCAGCATTTT. Protein sequence: CASSLGRDNQPQHF. The full variable domain, rest sourced from reference TRBV5-1 and TRBJ1-5, is KAGVTQTPRYLIKTRGQQVTLSCSPISGHRSVSWYQQTPGQGLQFLFEYFSETQRNKGNFPGRFSGRQFSNSRSEMNVSTLELGDSALYLCASSLGRDNQPQHFGDGTRLSIL.

The chain recombines TRBV28 with TRBJ2-5; tentatively, D is TRBD2 (7 bases). Per germline, CDR1 MDHEN and CDR2 SYDVKM. V shed 6 bases and J shed 6 bases, with 17 bases lying between them. CDR3 length: 14 residues. The CDR3 spells CASSRGGGWQTQYF. The CDR3 nucleotides read TGTGCCAGCAGCAGGGGAGGGGGTTGGCAGACCCAGTACTTC.